Listed below are T cell receptor beta chains from one sample, sequenced in a study of early T cells in non-severe SARS-CoV-2 infection. TCRdb fed the 5' RACE reads into MiXCR, producing one record per CDR3 protein. In the table there are more than 95,000 distinct CDR3 sequences, about 15% of which are singletons. Material: whole blood. All receptors derive from an adult who was a healthcare worker with PCR-confirmed SARS-CoV-2 infection or an uninfected control (not recorded which). The CDR3 runs from the conserved cysteine through the conserved F or W. D genes are given only for firm matches. Clone size, where shown, is once, few, many, or a class for clones that have expanded.

>TRBD1|14|few|TRBV6-6|TRBJ2-7
TGTGCCAGCAGCCGACAGGGGGCCGAACCCGAGCAGTACTTC
CASSRQGAEPEQYF
>-|11|-|TRBV19|TRBJ1-4
TGTGCCAGTATTGGGAATGAAAAACTGTTTTTT
CASIGNEKLFF
>-|15|few|TRBV6-2/TRBV6-3|TRBJ1-1
TGTGCCAGCAGTACTACGGGACACAAGAACACTGAAGCTTTCTTT
CASSTTGHKNTEAFF
>-|14|-|TRBV7-2|TRBJ1-2
TGTGCCAGCAGCTTAGGGGGAGCTAACTATGGCTACACCTTC
CASSLGGANYGYTF
>TRBD1|16|many|TRBV3-1|TRBJ1-6
TGTGCCAGCAGCCAAGCAGGGGGGAAACAGGATTCACCCCTCCACTTT
CASSQAGGKQDSPLHF
>-|13|-|TRBV11-2|TRBJ1-1
TGTGCCAGCAGCTGGGAGGTCCGCACTGAAGCTTTCTTT
CASSWEVRTEAFF
>TRBD1|12|-|TRBV20-1|TRBJ2-7
TGCAGTGCCATCAGGGGGCTTTACGAGCAGTACTTC
CSAIRGLYEQYF
>-|13|-|TRBV27|TRBJ1-1
TGTGCCAGCAGTCAAAGGAGGAACACTGAAGCTTTCTTT
CASSQRRNTEAFF
>-|14|-|TRBV5-5|TRBJ1-6
TGTGCCAGCAGCATCAGAGGGGAAAATTCACCCCTCCACTTT
CASSIRGENSPLHF
>TRBD2|16|-|TRBV9|TRBJ2-3
TGTGCCAGCAGCCCACCTGGACTAGCGGACACAGATACGCAGTATTTT
CASSPPGLADTDTQYF
>TRBD2|14|-|TRBV27|TRBJ2-2
TGTGCCAGCAGTTTCGAGGGACTAGCCCGGGAGCTGTTTTTT
CASSFEGLARELFF
>-|12|few|TRBV27|TRBJ2-1
TGTGCCAGCAGTTCCGGGGGGCTGGAGCAGTTCTTC
CASSSGGLEQFF
>-|13|few|TRBV3-1|TRBJ1-1
TGTGCCAGCAGCCGACCCGGTGAGACTGAAGCTTTCTTT
CASSRPGETEAFF
>TRBD1|13|-|TRBV30|TRBJ2-3
TGTGCCTGGACGGGACAGGGCCAAAACACGCAGTATTTT
CAWTGQGQNTQYF
>TRBD2|15|-|TRBV7-8|TRBJ2-3
TGTGCCAGCAGCCATGCGCGGGGGGGTCGGGATACGCAGTATTTT
CASSHARGGRDTQYF
>-|14|-|TRBV5-4|TRBJ2-7
TGTGCCAGCAGCTTTCTGGCGGCCGCGGGGGAGCAGTACTTC
CASSFLAAAGEQYF
>-|15|many|TRBV6-4|TRBJ2-3
TGTGCCAGCAGTGTGGGAGTCCGAAGCACAGATACGCAGTATTTT
CASSVGVRSTDTQYF
>-|15|-|TRBV3-1|TRBJ2-2
TGTGCCAGCAGCGACCGGGACGGGAACACCGGGGAGCTGTTTTTT
CASSDRDGNTGELFF
>TRBD1|14|few|TRBV10-2|TRBJ2-5
TGCGCCAGCCGGGGGGACAGGGAGCAAGAGACCCAGTACTTC
CASRGDREQETQYF
>-|12|-|TRBV6-1|TRBJ1-4
TGTGCCAGCAGTCCGGACCAAACAAAACTGTTTTTT
CASSPDQTKLFF
>-|16|few|TRBV9|TRBJ2-3
TGTGCCAGCAGCGTAGCTCCCCAGCGGCGCACAGATACGCAGTATTTT
CASSVAPQRRTDTQYF
>TRBD2|16|-|TRBV7-8|TRBJ2-3
TGTGCCAGCAGCCCCAGTAGCGGGGGGGCCGTAGATACGCAGTATTTT
CASSPSSGGAVDTQYF
>-|15|-|TRBV5-4|TRBJ1-1
TGTGCCAGCAGCCTTTCCCCAAAGCCTTTAACTGAAGCTTTCTTT
CASSLSPKPLTEAFF
>-|13|many|TRBV5-1|TRBJ1-1
TGCGCCAGCACAAGACACGAGAACACTGAAGCTTTCTTT
CASTRHENTEAFF
>-|13|-|TRBV24-1|TRBJ1-2
TGTGCCACCAGTGATCCGCAGGGAACTGGCTACACCTTC
CATSDPQGTGYTF
>-|15|many|TRBV7-2|TRBJ1-6
TGTGTCAGCAGCTTACCGGGGGGTGCCCAGTCACCCCTCCACTTT
CVSSLPGGAQSPLHF
>-|14|few|TRBV3-2|TRBJ2-4
TGTGCCAGCAGCCCGGGAATTTCCAAAAACATTCAGTACTTC
CASSPGISKNIQYF
>-|15|few|TRBV7-9|TRBJ1-5
TGTGCCAGCAGCTTAGCGGGAGAGGAAAAACAGCCCCAGCATTTT
CASSLAGEEKQPQHF
>TRBD1|20|-|TRBV5-1|TRBJ1-6
TGCGCCAGCAGCAACAAACCGAGACAGGGAGAAGGAGCCTATAATTCACCCCTCCACTTT
CASSNKPRQGEGAYNSPLHF
>TRBD2|15|-|TRBV6-2/TRBV6-3|TRBJ2-3
TGTGCCAGCAGAATCAGGCGGGGGGGGACAGATACGCAGTATTTT
CASRIRRGGTDTQYF
>-|11|few|TRBV30|TRBJ2-7
TGTGCCTGGAGCGTATATGGGGAGCAGTACTTC
CAWSVYGEQYF
>TRBD1|15|many|TRBV11-2|TRBJ1-2
TGTGCCAGCAGCTTAGTTCCAGGGGGCTTCCTTGGCTACACCTTC
CASSLVPGGFLGYTF
>-|15|many|TRBV7-6|TRBJ2-7
TGTGCCAGCAGCCCCGGACCCCAGAGCTCCTACGAGCAGTACTTC
CASSPGPQSSYEQYF
>-|13|-|TRBV10-3|TRBJ2-2
TGTGCCATCAGTGAGGGGAACACCGGGGAGCTGTTTTTT
CAISEGNTGELFF
>-|15|-|TRBV5-1|TRBJ2-1
TGCGCCAGCAGCTTTGCGGGGGCCTCCTACAATGAGCAGTTCTTC
CASSFAGASYNEQFF
>-|14|-|TRBV30|TRBJ1-1
TGTGCCTGGAAATTGCATGGAACGAACACTGAAGCTTTCTTT
CAWKLHGTNTEAFF
>-|13|many|TRBV12-3/TRBV12-4|TRBJ1-1
TGTGCCAGCAGTTTAAGGGGGGACACTGAAGCTTTCTTT
CASSLRGDTEAFF
>-|12|few|TRBV6-1|TRBJ1-5
TGTGCCAGCAGTGTAGGGTATCAGCCCCAGCATTTT
CASSVGYQPQHF
>TRBD1|15|-|TRBV11-2|TRBJ1-3
TGTGCCAGCAGCCAACTCAGGGGGCAAGGAAACACCATATATTTT
CASSQLRGQGNTIYF
>-|15|-|TRBV2|TRBJ1-6
TGTGCCAGCAGGTCTACTGTCCCGGTTAATTCACCCCTCCACTTT
CASRSTVPVNSPLHF
>-|12|many|TRBV24-1|TRBJ2-7
TGTGCCACATGGAAGAGCTCCTACGAGCAGTACTTC
CATWKSSYEQYF
>-|13|-|TRBV2|TRBJ1-5
TGTGCCAGCAGTGAAGTAGGGCATCAGCCCCAGCATTTT
CASSEVGHQPQHF
>-|14|-|TRBV18|TRBJ1-1
TGTGCCAGCTCACCACCGATAGCTAACACTGAAGCTTTCTTT
CASSPPIANTEAFF
>-|15|few|TRBV4-2|TRBJ1-1
TGTGCCAGCAGCGCAATGGACAGCCAGAACACTGAAGCTTTCTTT
CASSAMDSQNTEAFF
>-|15|few|TRBV6-6|TRBJ1-2
TGTGCCAGCAGTTACCGGACAGAACCAAACTATGGCTACACCTTC
CASSYRTEPNYGYTF
>-|11|many|TRBV12-3/TRBV12-4|TRBJ2-1
TGTGCCAGCAGTTTTTACAATGAGCAGTTCTTC
CASSFYNEQFF
>TRBD1|13|few|TRBV29-1|TRBJ1-2
TGCAGCGTTTCGACAGGGACCGTCTATGGCTACACCTTC
CSVSTGTVYGYTF
>-|14|few|TRBV10-3|TRBJ2-1
TGTGCCATCAGACAGTTTAGCTCCTACAATGAGCAGTTCTTC
CAIRQFSSYNEQFF
>-|15|few|TRBV4-1|TRBJ2-7
TGCGCCAGCAGCCAAGAGATAAGTCTCCTCTACGAGCAGTACTTC
CASSQEISLLYEQYF
>-|13|-|TRBV27|TRBJ2-3
TGTGCCAGCAGTTTCTATATCACAGATACGCAGTATTTT
CASSFYITDTQYF
>-|15|many|TRBV4-2|TRBJ2-1
TGTGCCAGCAGCCAAGACCCCGGGGCCTACAATGAGCAGTTCTTC
CASSQDPGAYNEQFF
>TRBD2|16|-|TRBV7-2|TRBJ2-3
TGTGCCAGCAGGCTAACTAGCGGGGGGGCCCCAGATACGCAGTATTTT
CASRLTSGGAPDTQYF
>TRBD2|13|-|TRBV3-1|TRBJ2-7
TGTGCCAGCAGCCGCCGGGAGGCCTACGAGCAGTACTTC
CASSRREAYEQYF
>-|16|-|TRBV9|TRBJ2-3
TGTGCCAGCAGCGTAGAACAGGGTATCATCACAGATACGCAGTATTTT
CASSVEQGIITDTQYF
>-|15|few|TRBV5-4|TRBJ1-1
TGTGCCAGCAGCTTCGGCGCAGGGCGGACCACTGAAGCTTTCTTT
CASSFGAGRTTEAFF
>-|11|-|TRBV10-2|TRBJ2-7
TGCGCCAGCCGGGACCTCGGCGAGCAGTACTTC
CASRDLGEQYF
>TRBD2|16|few|TRBV5-6|TRBJ2-2
TGTGCCAGCAGCTTCTCGGGACTACCGAACACCGGGGAGCTGTTTTTT
CASSFSGLPNTGELFF